Below, 2 T cell receptor beta chains from the same sample are listed, as sequenced in a study of cytomegalovirus exposure and HLA in healthy donors. Vbeta (60) and Jbeta (13) primers were used in the PCR. The protocol was immunoSEQ multiplex PCR, while the TCRdb copy is restricted to in-frame clones and leaves out a portion. Altogether 270,000 or so clones are present, around 90% being singletons, with the ten largest covering about 1.7%. Specimen: PBMCs. Source of these receptors: a girl aged 2-10 years in good health and CMV-seronegative.

The chain has TRBV6-1 and TRBJ1-2; TRBD1 matches at 8 bases. CDR1 is MNHNS, CDR2 SASEGT, per germline. V gave up 2 bases and J gave up 3 bases; unmatched junction bases: 2. The CDR3 totals 14 residues. Here the CDR3 DNA reads TGTGCCAGCAGTGAACACAGGGGGGACTATGGCTACACCTTC. This sequence encodes CASSEHRGDYGYTF.

In its sample, this clone was seen a few times. The rearrangement uses TRBV7-9 and TRBJ2-5, with 15 bases matching TRBD2. J was trimmed by 1 base and V by 4 bases; bases with no gene match: 7. From germline, CDR1 is SEHNR and CDR2 FQNEAQ (reference sequence). The CDR3 has 18 residues. The CDR3 region is CASSWTRTSGGAQETQYF. CDR3 coding DNA: TGTGCCAGCAGCTGGACCAGGACTAGCGGGGGGGCCCAAGAGACCCAGTACTTC.